The rows below give T cell receptor beta chains drawn from one sample of a study of blood T cells in healthy people across ages. MiXCR was run by TCRdb on the 5' RACE reads, yielding one entry per CDR3 protein. The sample holds some 1,800,000 distinct CDR3 sequences, about two fifths seen once. The sequenced sample consisted of blood. All receptors come from a human donor in good health. CDR3s include the opening cysteine and the closing phenylalanine or tryptophan. Fields, in order: V gene, J gene, CDR3 protein.

TRBV11-1	TRBJ2-7	CASSLRGPFGSYEQYF
TRBV4-1	TRBJ2-3	CASSHVRGGAVADTQYF
TRBV4-1	TRBJ2-7	CASSFAGALSYEQYF
TRBV7-9	TRBJ1-5	CASSPTGYDQPQHF
TRBV6-5	TRBJ1-1	CASTGDGGTEAFF
TRBV2	TRBJ2-1	CACSADSYNEQFF
TRBV6-5	TRBJ2-7	CASSSGTDAPYEQYF
TRBV5-1	TRBJ2-7	CASSLAGGPLNYEQYF
TRBV29-1	TRBJ2-3	CSGAPLTHTQYF
TRBV27	TRBJ1-4	CASSLSGRRVEKLFF
TRBV4-1	TRBJ2-1	CASSPLSVKRGGLYNEQFF
TRBV5-1	TRBJ1-1	CASSDRTGYPEAFF
TRBV5-1	TRBJ2-1	CASSSQNNEQFF
TRBV4-1	TRBJ1-2	CASSHPGQGDYGYTF
TRBV5-6	TRBJ1-1	CASRVYRVGGTEAFF
TRBV6-6	TRBJ2-3	CASSRGSGGAIDTQYF
TRBV18	TRBJ2-1	CASSPITGRNEQFF
TRBV20-1	.	CSARAGEGTYEQYF
TRBV6-2/TRBV6-3	TRBJ1-1	CASSSAGGANTEAFF
TRBV18	.	CASSVQGIEETQYF
TRBV28	TRBJ1-6	CASSLTVVPRMDSPLHF
TRBV4-3	TRBJ2-7	CASSQGRGQGPSEQYF